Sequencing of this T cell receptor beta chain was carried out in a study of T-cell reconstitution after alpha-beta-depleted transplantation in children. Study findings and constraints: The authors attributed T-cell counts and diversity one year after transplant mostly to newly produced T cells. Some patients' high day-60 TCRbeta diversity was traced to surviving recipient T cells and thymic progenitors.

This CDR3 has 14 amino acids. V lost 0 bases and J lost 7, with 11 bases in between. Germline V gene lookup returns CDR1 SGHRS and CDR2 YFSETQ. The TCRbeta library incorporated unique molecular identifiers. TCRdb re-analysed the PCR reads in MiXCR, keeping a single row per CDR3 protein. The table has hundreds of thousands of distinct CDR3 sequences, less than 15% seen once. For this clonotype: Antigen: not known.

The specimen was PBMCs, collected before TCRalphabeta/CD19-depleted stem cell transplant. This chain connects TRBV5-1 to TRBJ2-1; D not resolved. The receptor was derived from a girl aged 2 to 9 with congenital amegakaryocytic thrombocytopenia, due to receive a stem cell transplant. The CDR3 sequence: CASSLDPLENEQFF. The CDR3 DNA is TGCGCCAGCAGCTTGGACCCCCTAGAAAATGAGCAGTTCTTC.